This T cell receptor (beta chain) was identified in a study of cytomegalovirus exposure and HLA in healthy donors. Study-level information: Earlier, 150 million to 200 million T cells were analyzed, and about 100 million unique TCR beta sequences were found among them. About 85 million unique TCR sequences came from HLA-typed donors in an early release.

Broader study findings: Available immune exposure information covered CMV serostatus only.

The CDR3 runs to 14 residues. The J segment lost 12 bases and the V segment lost 3 bases, leaving 7 bases of the junction unmatched. Germline loops: CDR1 SGHRS, CDR2 YFSETQ. Of note for this clone: Its specificity is unknown.

With 60 Vbeta and 13 Jbeta primers, the PCR was carried out. Some clones are missing from TCRdb's copy, which holds only in-frame ones; the method was immunoSEQ multiplex PCR. The repertoire holds approximately 150,000 clones, with 76% as singletons. The chain recombines TRBV5-1 with TRBJ1-4; the match to TRBD1 covers 11 bases. This receptor was identified in a male donor in good health and CMV-seronegative. Sequenced input: PBMCs. The CDR3 sequence: CASSYSGTGGELFF. The CDR3 nucleotides read TGCGCCAGCAGCTATTCCGGGACAGGGGGAGAACTGTTTTTT. Full variable domain (rest looked up from reference TRBV5-1 and TRBJ1-4): KAGVTQTPRYLIKTRGQQVTLSCSPISGHRSVSWYQQTPGQGLQFLFEYFSETQRNKGNFPGRFSGRQFSNSRSEMNVSTLELGDSALYLCASSYSGTGGELFFGSGTQLSVL.